The TCR beta chain under discussion was sequenced for a study of identical twins. After template switching added a universal primer site, the resulting cDNA carried unique molecular identifiers. TCRdb called the 5' RACE reads again in MiXCR, with one record for every CDR3 protein. The data contain 450,000 to 600,000 distinct CDR3 sequences, about a fifth of them singletons. The V gene's germline CDR1 is LNHDA and CDR2 SQIVND (reference sequence). The CDR3 is 14 residues long. The V end lost 7 bases, the J end lost 2 bases, and 12 bases lay between the germline ends. Study results and caveats: Twin-shared out-of-frame alpha sequences showed excess low generation probability.

This clonotype was found once. The antigen is undetermined. These data were also reused for a study on yellow fever vaccine responses in identical twins.

The J gene is TRBJ1-5, the V gene TRBV19; D not certain. Sample: CD4+ T cells sorted from blood. This receptor was obtained from a woman between 18 and 30 years old in good health. DNA of the CDR3: TGTGCCAGTACTATCCGAGTCGGCAATCAGCCCCAGCATTTT. It specifies CASTIRVGNQPQHF.